One and the same sample provided the 10 T cell receptor beta chains below, sequenced in a study of OX40 agonist ivuxolimab in advanced cancers. Sequencing used immunoSEQ multiplex PCR; TCRdb keeps in-frame clones, though not all of them. The profile shows 85,000 to 90,000 clones, about 93% of them singletons. The starting material was CD4+ or CD8+ T cells sorted from blood, obtained in a trial of the OX40 agonist ivuxolimab. The receptors were gathered from an adult with an advanced solid tumor such as melanoma, head and neck, liver or kidney cancer.

The chain uses TRBV23-1 and TRBJ1-1, with a weak D call TRBD1 (5 bases). TRBV23-1 is given ORF status, its function remaining uncertain. The CDR3 has 16 amino acids. Trimming pared 0 bases from V and 4 bases from J, leaving 15 bases between. As DNA, the CDR3 is TGCGCCAGCAGTCAATCGGCGCAGGTCGGGGGCACTGAAGCTTTCTTT. Protein sequence: CASSQSAQVGGTEAFF.

This clone was seen only once. J is TRBJ1-6 and V is TRBV5-1; 10 bases are a match to TRBD1. The germline gives CDR1 SGHRS, CDR2 YFSETQ. The CDR3 length is 15 residues. Trimming took 4 bases from V and 9 from J; bases not matched to a gene: 7. CDR3 sequence (DNA): TGCGCCAGCAGCCCCGGACAGGGGGTTGTTTCACCCCTCCACTTT. Protein product: CASSPGQGVVSPLHF.

This chain links TRBV5-1 with TRBJ1-3, with D uncertain. This CDR3 spans 14 amino acids. The germline V gene has CDR1 SGHRS and CDR2 YFSETQ. The ends were cut back, 0 bases at V and 0 bases at J, with 4 bases in the middle. The CDR3 is CASSLGLSGNTIYF. In DNA form, the CDR3 reads TGCGCCAGCAGCTTGGGCCTCTCTGGAAACACCATATATTTT.

The CDR3 DNA follows: TGTGCCAGCTCTATCGGGACTAGCGGGTGGTTAGCTGCTTATTACGAGCAGTACTTC. Amino acids: CASSIGTSGWLAAYYEQYF. The chain combines TRBV28 with TRBJ2-7; 12 bases align to TRBD2. J was trimmed by 4 bases and V by 8 bases; bases with no gene match: 21. The germline V gene has CDR1 MDHEN and CDR2 SYDVKM. CDR3 length: 19 amino acids.

This chain joins TRBV19 and TRBJ2-4, with TRBD1 as a possible D gene (6 bases). Germline V CDR1 and CDR2: LNHDA, SQIVND (reference sequence). The CDR3 runs to 13 residues. Trimming shortened V by 3 bases and J by 5 bases, and 8 bases separated the two germline ends. CDR3 nucleotides: TGTGCCAGTAGTATCGGGACACAAAACATTCAGTACTTC. Translating it yields CASSIGTQNIQYF. Full variable domain (rest looked up from reference TRBV19 and TRBJ2-4): DGGITQSPKYLFRKEGQNVTLSCEQNLNHDAMYWYRQDPGQGLRLIYYSQIVNDFQKGDIAEGYSVSREKKESFPLTVTSAQKNPTAFYLCASSIGTQNIQYFGAGTRLSVL.

Concerning this clone: Germline is not matched at one junction end, which may reflect a read error. The chain has TRBV7-7 and TRBJ2-5, with TRBD2 matching over 15 bases. Germline V CDR1 and CDR2: SSHAT, FNYEAQ (reference sequence). The CDR3 extends over 15 amino acids. CDR3 sequence (DNA): TGTGCTAGCAGCTCCGGACTAGCGGGAGGGGAGACCCAGTACTTC. As protein: CASSSGLAGGETQYF.

This rearrangement joins TRBV11-3 to TRBJ2-7; the D is unclear. This CDR3 has 14 residues. Trimming left V 2 bases short and J 1 base short, with 9 bases between. Per germline, CDR1 SGHNT and CDR2 YENEEA. CDR3 region: CASSLLGTSYEQYF. CDR3 DNA: TGTGCCAGCAGCTTATTGGGCACATCCTACGAGCAGTACTTC.

The chain carries TRBV7-3 and TRBJ2-3; D remains ambiguous. CDR1 is SGHTA and CDR2 is FQGTGA in the germline V gene. V dropped 2 bases and J dropped 0 bases, with 9 bases sitting between them. The CDR3 sequence is 15 residues long. This chain's CDR3 is CASSLYLASTDTQYF. CDR3 bases: TGTGCCAGCAGCTTATATCTTGCCAGCACAGATACGCAGTATTTT.

The chain carries TRBV28 and TRBJ2-7, with D tentatively TRBD2 (5 bases). Trimming pared 7 bases from V and 4 bases from J, leaving 14 bases between. The CDR3 contains 13 residues. CDR1 is MDHEN and CDR2 is SYDVKM in the germline V gene. The CDR3: CASTQTNPYEQYF. CDR3 bases: TGTGCCAGCACCCAGACTAACCCTTACGAGCAGTACTTC.

The rearrangement joins TRBV2 to TRBJ1-1; 7 bases align to TRBD1. The CDR3 is 13 residues long. CDR1 and CDR2 from the germline V gene are SNHLY and FYNNEI. V lost 7 bases and J lost 0; bases outside the gene matches: 2. CDR3 DNA: TGTGCCAGCAACACAGGGGTGAACACTGAAGCTTTCTTT. Translation: CASNTGVNTEAFF.